These 11 T cell receptor beta chains were all obtained from the same sample, sequenced in a study of shared clonotypes between healthy human individuals. Libraries were prepared by immunoSEQ multiplex PCR; TCRdb keeps only in-frame clonotypes and omits some of them. The sample shows roughly 2.5 million clones, around nine tenths of them seen only once. What was sequenced was naive CD4+ T cells sorted from blood. Subset of the sample: CD45RA+ positively selected. The receptors shown here come from a man younger than 35 in good health.

The chain combines TRBV5-4 with TRBJ2-7; 8 positions match TRBD1. V was clipped by 4 bases and J by 0 bases; unmatched bases: 0. Germline CDR1 reads SGHNT; CDR2 reads YYREEE (reference sequence). The CDR3 contains 13 residues. CDR3 sequence reads: CASSDRGSYEQYF. The DNA of the CDR3 is TGTGCCAGCAGCGACAGGGGCTCCTACGAGCAGTACTTC.

V is TRBV6-5 and J is TRBJ2-1; TRBD2 matches 7 bases. In germline, CDR1 is MNHEY, CDR2 SVGAGI. This CDR3 is built from 15 residues. V dropped 1 base and J dropped 6; count of bases not matched to a gene: 6. The CDR3 DNA is TGTGCCAGCAGTTACTTGGGAGGGAAGGGCAATGAGCAGTTCTTC. This encodes CASSYLGGKGNEQFF.

V usage is TRBV5-6 and J usage is TRBJ1-1, with D unresolved. The CDR3 consists of 13 residues. V lost 4 bases and J lost 6, with 13 bases in between. The germline V gene encodes CDR1 SGHDT and CDR2 YYEEEE. DNA for the CDR3: TGTGCCAGCAGCGGAAGGATTAACCCTGAAGCTTTCTTT. This translates into CASSGRINPEAFF.

The chain is built from TRBV4-1 and TRBJ2-3; 8 bases align to TRBD1. Germline-derived CDR1 and CDR2 are MGHRA and YSYEKL. The CDR3 length is 14 residues. V dropped 1 base and J dropped 6; count of bases not matched to a gene: 3. The chain's CDR3 is CASSQGRQGDTQYF. The CDR3 coding sequence is TGCGCCAGCAGCCAAGGGCGACAGGGGGATACGCAGTATTTT.

Regarding this clone: Other DNA sequences within the sample encode an identical CDR3. V and J are TRBV5-1 and TRBJ2-3; 8 nucleotides agree with TRBD1. The CDR3 covers 14 residues. V lost 3 bases to trimming and J lost 4 bases; unmatched junction nucleotides: 4. In germline, CDR1 is SGHRS, CDR2 YFSETQ. The CDR3 protein is CASSYGQGADTQYF. CDR3 nucleotide sequence: TGCGCCAGCAGCTACGGACAGGGTGCAGATACGCAGTATTTT.

The chain is built from TRBV5-4 and TRBJ1-6, with TRBD1 as a possible D gene (5 bases). This CDR3 is built from 17 residues. V dropped 4 bases and J dropped 0 bases, with 14 bases sitting between them. Germline V gives CDR1 SGHNT, CDR2 YYREEE (reference sequence). CDR3 DNA sequence: TGTGCCAGCAGCCCGTCGGGGACTAGCTCCTATAATTCACCCCTCCACTTT. Its translation: CASSPSGTSSYNSPLHF.

The chain joins TRBV7-2 to TRBJ2-1, with 9 nucleotides matching TRBD1. After removal of 4 bases from V and 10 bases from J, the junction contained 11 bases not matched to a gene. There are 15 residues in the CDR3. In germline, CDR1 is SGHTA, CDR2 FQGNSA. The CDR3 coding sequence is TGTGCCAGCAGCTCCGTCCCGGGACAGGGACGGGAGCAGTTCTTC. Translation: CASSSVPGQGREQFF. Supplemented by reference TRBV7-2 and TRBJ2-1, the full variable domain reads GAGVSQSPSNKVTEKGKDVELRCDPISGHTALYWYRQSLGQGLEFLIYFQGNSAPDKSGLPSDRFSAERTGGSVSTLTIQRTQQEDSAVYLCASSSVPGQGREQFFGPGTRLTVL.

V gene TRBV11-2 combines with J gene TRBJ2-5, with TRBD2 identical over 7 bases. Germline trimming cut 1 base from V and 5 bases from J; bases unmatched to any gene: 10. CDR1 is SGHAT, CDR2 FQNNGV, per germline. The CDR3 spans 16 residues. The CDR3 DNA follows: TGTGCCAGCAGCTTAGTGCTAGCGGCGGCGGTGGAGACCCAGTACTTC. This codes for CASSLVLAAAVETQYF.

This clone occurred a few times. The CDR3 region is CASSQEGQRVANTEAFF. The CDR3, as DNA: TGTGCCAGCAGTCAAGAGGGACAGAGGGTGGCGAACACTGAAGCTTTCTTT. The chain employs TRBV6-1 and TRBJ1-1; TRBD1 aligns across 7 bases. The junction had 13 bases not matched to a gene; V was cut back by 5 bases and J by 1 base. This CDR3 region has 17 residues. In germline, CDR1 is MNHNS, CDR2 SASEGT.

The V and J genes are TRBV19 and TRBJ2-7; D remains unclear. This CDR3 spans 13 amino acids. The germline V gene encodes CDR1 LNHDA and CDR2 SQIVND (reference sequence). The V gene lost 6 bases and the J gene lost 6 bases, with 15 bases spanning the gap. The CDR3 nucleotides are TGTGCCAGTAGGGATTTCGGGTCGGGCGAGCAGTACTTC. It codes for CASRDFGSGEQYF.

The rearrangement links TRBV4-1 to TRBJ2-3; tentative D call: TRBD2 (5 bases). Germline V gives CDR1 MGHRA, CDR2 YSYEKL. This CDR3 has 14 amino acids. The V gene lost 1 base and the J gene lost 4 bases, with 9 bases spanning the gap. CDR3 protein: CASSQGLIADTQYF. The CDR3 nucleotides are TGCGCCAGCAGCCAAGGACTAATCGCAGATACGCAGTATTTT.